A single sample gave rise to the 17 T cell receptor beta chains below, sequenced in a study of T cells in Graves' hyperthyroidism and ophthalmopathy. Template material for amplifying TCR beta CDR3 regions consisted of RNA transcripts. The primer set for the first-round RT-PCR of the TCR CDR3 was HTBI. MiXCR, run by TCRdb on the multiplex PCR reads, gives a single entry per CDR3 protein. Of 350,000 to 400,000 distinct CDR3 sequences in the sample, around a sixth were seen once. Material for sequencing was blood. These receptors were taken from a man in his late teens or twenties with Graves' ophthalmopathy.

This clonotype was picked up many times. The chain's CDR3 is CASASQETQYF. For the CDR3, the DNA is TGTGCCAGCGCGTCCCAAGAGACCCAGTACTTC. The rearrangement joins TRBV7-2 to TRBJ2-5; D remains ambiguous. Trimming pared 8 bases from V and 1 base from J, leaving 5 bases between. The CDR3 runs to 11 residues. Germline V gene sequence: CDR1 SGHTA, CDR2 FQGNSA.

The rearrangement joins TRBV15 to TRBJ1-5; a possible D gene is TRBD1 (6 bases). Per the germline V gene, CDR1 is LNHNV and CDR2 is YYDKDF (reference sequence). The CDR3 is made up of 14 amino acids. With 7 bases removed from V and 3 bases from J, the gap between germline ends came to 13 bases. The CDR3 coding sequence is TGTGCCACCAAGGCAGGGGTGACCAATCAGCCCCAGCATTTT. Protein: CATKAGVTNQPQHF.

A note on this clonotype: This could be a read error, since a much larger clone is one nucleotide away. The rearrangement joins TRBV7-8 to TRBJ1-6; 7 bases match TRBD1. Germline V gene data show CDR1 as SGHVS and CDR2 as FQNEAQ. CDR3 size: 17 residues. Trimming at V came to 11 bases and at J to 3 bases, leaving 16 bases not matched to a gene. CDR3 nucleotide sequence: TGTGCCTGCAACAAAGGCGAGGGGGCCTACTATAATTCACCCCTCCACTTT. It codes for CACNKGEGAYYNSPLHF.

The rearrangement uses TRBV5-1 and TRBJ2-2; D is uncertain. From germline, CDR1 is SGHRS and CDR2 YFSETQ. V shed 0 bases and J shed 6 bases, with 9 bases lying between them. This CDR3 is 14 amino acids long. This CDR3 is CASSLGPQPGELFF. CDR3 nucleotides: TGCGCCAGCAGCTTGGGACCGCAACCCGGGGAGCTGTTTTTT.

The sample holds many counts of this clonotype. The chain employs TRBV12-3 or TRBV12-4 and TRBJ2-7; possible D gene TRBD1, 5 bases. The V and J ends lost 5 bases and 3 bases respectively, with 14 bases between them. The CDR3 spans 14 residues. The CDR3 DNA is TGTGCCAGCAGTCCTCAGGGAACCTTCTACGAGCAGTACTTC. Its protein is CASSPQGTFYEQYF.

The rearrangement uses TRBV5-6 and TRBJ2-2; TRBD2 aligns across 12 bases. The CDR3 has 16 amino acids. The J segment lost 8 bases and the V segment lost 0 bases, leaving 5 bases of the junction unmatched. Germline assignment: CDR1 SGHDT and CDR2 YYEEEE. Here the CDR3 reads CASSLGLAGDFGELFF. Written as DNA, the CDR3 is TGTGCCAGCAGCTTGGGACTAGCGGGGGATTTTGGGGAGCTGTTTTTT.

The table lists this clonotype with many counts. This chain connects TRBV6-1 to TRBJ1-6, with D possibly TRBD1 on 5 matching bases. Germline V CDR1 and CDR2: MNHNS, SASEGT. The CDR3 has 14 amino acids. Trimming left V 1 base short and J 4 bases short, with 5 bases between. CDR3 sequence (DNA): TGTGCCAGCAGTGAAGGGGGGTATAATTCACCCCTCCACTTT. As protein: CASSEGGYNSPLHF.

This clonotype has just a few counts. The genes are TRBV5-1 and TRBJ1-1; perhaps TRBD1 as D (5 bases). CDR3 length: 14 residues. Germline-derived CDR1 and CDR2 are SGHRS and YFSETQ. Deletions cut 0 bases from V and 3 bases from J, with 9 bases between. In DNA, the CDR3 is TGCGCCAGCAGCTTGGGGGAGGGGTACACTGAAGCTTTCTTT. This translates into CASSLGEGYTEAFF. The whole variable domain, filled in from reference TRBV5-1 and TRBJ1-1, reads KAGVTQTPRYLIKTRGQQVTLSCSPISGHRSVSWYQQTPGQGLQFLFEYFSETQRNKGNFPGRFSGRQFSNSRSEMNVSTLELGDSALYLCASSLGEGYTEAFFGQGTRLTVV.

There are many counts of this clonotype. This chain joins TRBV9 and TRBJ1-6; 11 bases are shared with TRBD1. J gave up 10 bases and V 3 bases, and 6 bases lay outside the gene matches. The CDR3 sequence is 15 residues long. In germline, CDR1 is SGDLS, CDR2 YYNGEE. CDR3 region: CASSGGQGERSPLHF. DNA of the CDR3: TGTGCCAGCAGCGGGGGACAGGGGGAGAGGTCACCCCTCCACTTT. The variable domain in full, completed from reference TRBV9 and TRBJ1-6, reads DSGVTQTPKHLITATGQRVTLRCSPRSGDLSVYWYQQSLDQGLQFLIQYYNGEERAKGNILERFSAQQFPDLHSELNLSSLELGDSALYFCASSGGQGERSPLHFGNGTRLTVT.

This clonotype was seen only a few times. The chain is built from TRBV3-1 and TRBJ1-3; D possibly corresponds to TRBD1 (5 bases). The CDR3 loop spans 17 amino acids. Per the germline V gene, CDR1 is LGHDT and CDR2 is YNNKEL (reference sequence). The V end lost 1 base, the J end lost 0 bases, and 13 bases lay between the germline ends. This CDR3 reads CASSQARGTFSGNTIYF. The DNA for the CDR3 is TGTGCCAGCAGCCAAGCCCGCGGGACGTTCTCTGGAAACACCATATATTTT.

This clonotype was observed at least ten times. The rearrangement joins TRBV12-3 or TRBV12-4 to TRBJ1-2; 8 bases fit TRBD1. With 4 bases clipped from V and 8 bases from J, the junction kept 9 bases outside the gene matches. CDR3 length: 14 residues. CDR3 coding DNA: TGTGCCAGCAGTTCATCCGACAGGGGAGGAGGCTACACCTTC. Amino acid sequence: CASSSSDRGGGYTF.

This chain joins TRBV6-2 or TRBV6-3 and TRBJ1-4, with a weak D call TRBD1 (5 bases). Trimming stripped 2 bases from V and 3 bases from J, with 10 bases between. Germline CDR1 reads MNHEY; CDR2 reads SVGEGT. This CDR3 region has 15 residues. The CDR3 DNA follows: TGTGCCAGCAGTTACGACAGTGATTCTAATGAAAAACTGTTTTTT. It specifies CASSYDSDSNEKLFF.

The gene calls are TRBV20-1 and TRBJ1-3; no clear D. Looked up from germline, CDR1 is DFQATT and CDR2 is SNEGSKA (reference sequence). Trimming removed 3 bases at V and 3 bases at J, with 6 bases between. This CDR3 spans 12 amino acids. The CDR3 loop is CSARVGGNTIYF. The CDR3 DNA sequence: TGCAGTGCTAGGGTGGGTGGAAACACCATATATTTT.

This clonotype was detected a few times. This rearrangement joins TRBV6-2 or TRBV6-3 to TRBJ1-1; TRBD1 is a possible D gene (5 bases). The germline gives CDR1 MNHEY, CDR2 SVGEGT. V lost 4 bases to trimming and J lost 2 bases, with 5 bases between them. The CDR3 covers 12 residues. As DNA, the CDR3 is TGTGCCAGCAGTTGGGACAACACTGAAGCTTTCTTT. Its translation: CASSWDNTEAFF.

This clonotype was counted many times. The chain uses TRBV24-1 and TRBJ2-5; no definite D call. From germline, CDR1 is KGHDR and CDR2 SFDVKD. Between the trimmed V and J ends, which lost 5 bases and 4 bases, there was a span of 4 bases. The length of the CDR3 is 11 residues. The CDR3 bases are TGTGCCACCAGTGCGGGAGAGACCCAGTACTTC. This sequence encodes CATSAGETQYF.

This clonotype occurred many times. The rearrangement links TRBV7-3 to TRBJ2-4, with 10 positions matching TRBD1. The germline V gene encodes CDR1 SGHTA and CDR2 FQGTGA. The CDR3 totals 15 residues. V lost 2 bases to trimming and J lost 7 bases; unmatched junction nucleotides: 5. CDR3 in DNA: TGTGCCAGCAGCTTACCGGGACAGGGGTGGAACATTCAGTACTTC. Its translation: CASSLPGQGWNIQYF.

This clonotype came up many times. The chain carries TRBV20-1 and TRBJ2-7; D may be TRBD2 (6 bases). Trimming shortened V by 7 bases and J by 3 bases, and 13 bases separated the two germline ends. The CDR3 totals 12 residues. Germline CDR1 DFQATT, CDR2 SNEGSKA (reference sequence). CDR3 in amino acids: CSGALRGYEQYF. The CDR3 bases are TGCAGTGGGGCCCTGCGGGGCTACGAGCAGTACTTC.